This paragraph covers one TCR beta chain sequence. The record originates from a study of blood T cell repertoires in COVID-19. The method was immunoSEQ multiplex PCR; TCRdb's version includes in-frame clones alone and lacks a portion of them. The sample holds approximately 210,000 clones, 85% seen once. The V end lost 1 base, the J end lost 4 bases, and 10 bases lay between the germline ends. Germline-derived CDR1 and CDR2 are SEHNR and FQNEAQ (reference sequence). The CDR3 loop spans 14 amino acids. The sample comprised peripheral blood. V usage is TRBV7-9 and J usage is TRBJ1-2; perhaps TRBD1 as D (6 bases). This clonotype originated in a man aged 60 to 75 with COVID-19, enrolled during active disease. Here the CDR3 DNA reads TGTGCCAGCAGCTTAGTTATGGGGGCCTATGGCTACACCTTC. It is translated as CASSLVMGAYGYTF.